These 20 T cell receptor beta chains were all obtained from the same sample, sequenced in a study of blood T cell repertoires in COVID-19. Measured with immunoSEQ multiplex PCR; TCRdb has only the in-frame clones, and not every one. Of about 190,000 clones in the sample, around 86% were seen once. Sample: peripheral blood. The receptors originated from a woman aged 40-49 years with acute or convalescent COVID-19.

V and J are TRBV28 and TRBJ1-1; no definite D call. Between the trimmed V and J ends, which lost 3 bases and 1 base, there was a span of 6 bases. The germline V gene encodes CDR1 MDHEN and CDR2 SYDVKM. The CDR3 has 13 amino acids. The CDR3 DNA follows: TGTGCCAGCAGTTTGCGGGAGAACACTGAAGCTTTCTTT. Translating it yields CASSLRENTEAFF.

This chain connects TRBV2 to TRBJ1-1; D perhaps matches TRBD1 (5 bases). Germline V gene lookup returns CDR1 SNHLY and CDR2 FYNNEI. CDR3 size: 13 residues. Trimming stripped 5 bases from V and 1 base from J, with 8 bases between. The CDR3 coding sequence is TGTGCCAGCAGTAAGGACACGAACACTGAAGCTTTCTTT. This translates into CASSKDTNTEAFF. The variable domain in full, completed from reference TRBV2 and TRBJ1-1, reads EPEVTQTPSHQVTQMGQEVILRCVPISNHLYFYWYRQILGQKVEFLVSFYNNEISEKSEIFDDQFSVERPDGSNFTLKIRSTKLEDSAMYFCASSKDTNTEAFFGQGTRLTVV.

DNA of the CDR3: TGTGCCAGCAGTGAACAGGGGAGCTCCTACAATGAGCAGTTCTTC. It specifies CASSEQGSSYNEQFF. The rearrangement joins TRBV2 to TRBJ2-1; TRBD1 is a possible D gene (6 bases). CDR1 and CDR2 from the germline V gene are SNHLY and FYNNEI. The CDR3 has 15 amino acids. With 2 bases removed from V and 0 bases from J, the gap between germline ends came to 8 bases.

J is TRBJ1-6 and V is TRBV6-4, with D maybe TRBD1 (6 bases). Germline loops: CDR1 MRHNA, CDR2 SNTAGT. This CDR3 has 15 residues. V lost 5 bases, J lost 4 bases, and 12 bases lay in between. The CDR3 DNA reads as TGTGCCAGCAGTCAAACCGGACAGTATAATTCACCCCTCCACTTT. Protein: CASSQTGQYNSPLHF.

The CDR3: CASSPRSGWSRSEQFF. The CDR3 DNA reads as TGTGCCAGCAGCCCAAGGAGCGGCTGGAGTCGATCTGAGCAGTTCTTC. The V gene is TRBV11-3, the J gene TRBJ2-1, with D tentatively TRBD2 (5 bases). Germline CDR1 SGHNT, CDR2 YENEEA. The V end lost 5 bases, the J end lost 9 bases, and 23 bases lay between the germline ends. The CDR3 spans 16 residues. The full variable domain, its missing parts supplied by reference TRBV11-3 and TRBJ2-1, is EAGVVQSPRYKIIEKKQPVAFWCNPISGHNTLYWYLQNLGQGPELLIRYENEEAVDDSQLPKDRFSAERLKGVDSTLKIQPAELGDSAVYLCASSPRSGWSRSEQFFGPGTRLTVL.

This rearrangement joins TRBV24-1 to TRBJ1-5; D is ambiguous. Germline CDR1 is KGHDR and CDR2 is SFDVKD. The V end was cut by 2 bases, the J end by 5 bases, with 9 bases between. The CDR3 has 14 residues. The CDR3 reads CATSDSGYYQPQHF. The CDR3, as DNA: TGTGCCACCAGTGATTCAGGCTACTATCAGCCCCAGCATTTT.

The gene calls are TRBV5-1 and TRBJ2-7; possibly TRBD2 for D (7 bases). The germline V gene has CDR1 SGHRS and CDR2 YFSETQ. The CDR3 length is 17 residues. The V end was cut by 4 bases, the J end by 0 bases, with 20 bases between. The CDR3 loop reads CASSPGGPGPNSYEQYF. DNA of the CDR3: TGCGCCAGCAGCCCGGGGGGCCCGGGTCCCAACTCCTACGAGCAGTACTTC.

The rearrangement links TRBV27 to TRBJ1-1, with unresolved D. CDR1 MNHEY and CDR2 SMNVEV come from the germline V gene (reference sequence). The V end was cut by 5 bases, the J end by 7 bases, with 14 bases between. There are 13 residues in the CDR3. The CDR3 loop is CASSGKRYSEAFF. CDR3 DNA sequence: TGTGCCAGCAGTGGAAAGCGGTACAGTGAAGCTTTCTTT.

The chain is built from TRBV28 and TRBJ2-2; perhaps TRBD2 as D (6 bases). The ends were cut back, 1 base at V and 4 bases at J, with 13 bases in the middle. The CDR3 extends over 16 amino acids. Germline-derived CDR1 and CDR2 are MDHEN and SYDVKM. The CDR3 DNA is TGTGCCAGCAGTTTATTTTTAGGCGGGGCCACCGGGGAGCTGTTTTTT. Translation: CASSLFLGGATGELFF.

The chain uses TRBV7-8 and TRBJ1-2; D gene ambiguous. The CDR3 totals 12 residues. Per the germline V gene, CDR1 is SGHVS and CDR2 is FQNEAQ. V was trimmed by 4 bases and J by 3 bases, leaving 6 bases between them. This CDR3 reads CASSSRDYGYTF. The DNA of the CDR3 is TGTGCCAGCAGCTCGAGAGACTATGGCTACACCTTC. Drawing the rest from reference TRBV7-8 and TRBJ1-2, the complete variable domain is GAGVSQSPRYKVAKRGQDVALRCDPISGHVSLFWYQQALGQGPEFLTYFQNEAQLDKSGLPSDRFFAERPEGSVSTLKIQRTQQEDSAVYLCASSSRDYGYTFGSGTRLTVV.

This sequence joins TRBV10-2 and TRBJ2-3; 9 bases match TRBD1. V was clipped by 9 bases and J by 6 bases; unmatched bases: 10. The CDR3 sequence is 14 residues long. The germline V gene has CDR1 WSHSY and CDR2 SAAADI. CDR3 loop: CASGQGKRSDTQYF. CDR3 bases: TGCGCCAGTGGACAGGGGAAGAGGTCGGATACGCAGTATTTT.

This chain joins TRBV19 and TRBJ1-4; the D is unclear. Germline CDR1 LNHDA, CDR2 SQIVND (reference sequence). There are 13 residues in the CDR3. Trimming removed 6 bases from V and 7 bases from J, with 12 bases in between. In nucleotides, the CDR3 is TGTGCCAGTAGAAAGGACGGAGGTGAAAAACTGTTTTTT. It codes for CASRKDGGEKLFF.

In its sample, this clone was seen once. The rearrangement uses TRBV6-6 and TRBJ1-2; D possibly corresponds to TRBD1 (6 bases). Germline values: CDR1 MNHNY, CDR2 SVGAGI (reference sequence). The CDR3 extends over 14 amino acids. The V end was cut by 7 bases, the J end by 4 bases, with 16 bases between. The CDR3 sequence: CASIGGGGRYGYTF. In nucleotides, the CDR3 is TGTGCCAGCATCGGAGGGGGGGGGCGCTATGGCTACACCTTC.

The chain uses TRBV13 and TRBJ1-2; D might be TRBD1 (5 bases). The ends were cut back, 0 bases at V and 5 bases at J, with 7 bases in the middle. CDR3 length equals 13 residues. Germline assignment: CDR1 PRHDT and CDR2 FYEKMQ (reference sequence). The CDR3 region has the DNA TGTGCCAGCAGCTTAGGCGGGGGTTATGGCTACACCTTC. It is translated as CASSLGGGYGYTF.

This rearrangement joins TRBV6-6 to TRBJ2-1; 12 nucleotides line up with TRBD2. The V gene end was trimmed by 5 bases and the J gene end by 6 bases; junction bases not matched to a gene: 5. Germline V gene lookup returns CDR1 MNHNY and CDR2 SVGAGI (reference sequence). CDR3 size: 15 residues. The CDR3, as DNA: TGTGCCAGCAGTGCTCTAGCGGGAGGGCCCAATGAGCAGTTCTTC. It encodes CASSALAGGPNEQFF.

CDR3 bases: TGTGCCAGCAGCTTAGGACCTGCGGGGGGGATCCAGGAGGATACGCAGTATTTT. It encodes CASSLGPAGGIQEDTQYF. The V call is TRBV7-2, the J call TRBJ2-3; 9 bases are shared with TRBD2. Per germline, CDR1 SGHTA and CDR2 FQGNSA. Unmatched junction bases numbered 14, after V lost 1 base and J lost 6 bases. The CDR3 covers 18 residues.

Points on this clone: This specimen includes other DNA sequences encoding the same CDR3. The chain links TRBV6-1 to TRBJ1-2; D unclear. The CDR3 runs 13 residues. Deletions cut 2 bases from V and 4 bases from J, with 8 bases between. Per the germline V gene, CDR1 is MNHNS and CDR2 is SASEGT. CDR3 in DNA: TGTGCCAGCAGTGAATCGGGGATCTATGGCTACACCTTC. It translates to CASSESGIYGYTF.

The rearrangement links TRBV18 to TRBJ1-2, with D maybe TRBD1 (5 bases). Trimming took 2 bases from V and 4 from J, leaving 11 bases between them. The CDR3 extends over 14 amino acids. Germline V gene data show CDR1 as KGHSH and CDR2 as LQKENI. The CDR3 sequence: CASSPSGGAYGYTF. The CDR3 region has the DNA TGTGCCAGCTCACCATCGGGCGGGGCCTATGGCTACACCTTC.

A single count supports this clone. The genes are TRBV14 and TRBJ1-2; possibly TRBD1 for D (6 bases). Deletions cut 3 bases from V and 4 bases from J, with 12 bases between. This CDR3 is 14 amino acids long. The germline gives CDR1 SGHDN, CDR2 FVKESK. CDR3 DNA: TGTGCCAGCAGCCACGGTGGGGGGGCCTATGGCTACACCTTC. Amino acids: CASSHGGGAYGYTF.

This chain joins TRBV6-5 and TRBJ1-2, with D possibly TRBD1 on 6 matching bases. The V and J ends lost 2 bases and 8 bases respectively, with 18 bases between them. CDR3 length equals 15 residues. CDR1 is MNHEY and CDR2 is SVGAGI in the germline V gene. The CDR3 bases are TGTGCCAGCAGTTACGGCTTCAGGGGAGAAGGGGGCTACACCTTC. Translated, it gives CASSYGFRGEGGYTF.